This TCR beta chain derives from a study of T cells in Graves' hyperthyroidism and ophthalmopathy. Amplified regions were TCR beta CDR3 sequences from RNA transcripts. The study used the HTBI primer set for a first-round RT-PCR of the TCR CDR3. TCRdb re-called the multiplex PCR reads with MiXCR, one entry per CDR3 protein. The sample has approximately 530,000 distinct CDR3 sequences, 16% seen once. Study-level findings and limits: Most clonotypes expanded in thyroid above 0.001 were likewise present in blood.

Patients having uncontrolled infection, another autoimmune disease, pregnancy or lactation were not included. Clinicians diagnosed patients from clinical symptoms, serum thyroxine and TRAb, thyroid ultrasound and orbital computed tomography. This clonotype was seen only a few times. The target antigen is unknown. V lost 2 bases to trimming and J lost 9 bases, with 14 bases between them. Germline V gene lookup returns CDR1 SEHNR and CDR2 FQNEAQ (reference sequence). The CDR3 has 14 residues. The V gene is TRBV7-9, the J gene TRBJ1-3; D is unclear. The TCR sequence derives from a woman younger than 30 with Graves' hyperthyroidism. The material sequenced was blood. The CDR3 loop is CASSLRRVESTIYF. The CDR3 region has the DNA TGTGCCAGCAGCTTACGGAGGGTAGAAAGCACCATATATTTT.